This T cell receptor beta chain was recorded in a study of blood T cell repertoires in COVID-19. Looking at the study overall: Sample material is recorded as cDNA or gDNA derived from T cells, B-cell-depleted T cells, or PBMCs.

Sequencing was performed with immunoSEQ multiplex PCR; in TCRdb, only in-frame clones are kept and a portion is missing. The table shows a few hundred thousand clones, with about 85% occurring only once. Germline lookup yields CDR1 LNHDA and CDR2 SQIVND (reference sequence). V shed 0 bases, J shed 7 bases, and the junction held 15 bases outside the gene matches. The CDR3 is 18 residues long. Sequencing used PBMCs or T cells enriched from blood (not recorded which). J is TRBJ1-5 and V is TRBV19; 7 positions match TRBD1. The receptor was isolated from a woman aged 50 to 65 who had been exposed to COVID-19. CDR3 in amino acids: CASSIDQRGTVYQQPQHF. The CDR3 region has the DNA TGTGCCAGTAGTATAGATCAGAGAGGGACAGTCTACCAACAGCCCCAGCATTTT.